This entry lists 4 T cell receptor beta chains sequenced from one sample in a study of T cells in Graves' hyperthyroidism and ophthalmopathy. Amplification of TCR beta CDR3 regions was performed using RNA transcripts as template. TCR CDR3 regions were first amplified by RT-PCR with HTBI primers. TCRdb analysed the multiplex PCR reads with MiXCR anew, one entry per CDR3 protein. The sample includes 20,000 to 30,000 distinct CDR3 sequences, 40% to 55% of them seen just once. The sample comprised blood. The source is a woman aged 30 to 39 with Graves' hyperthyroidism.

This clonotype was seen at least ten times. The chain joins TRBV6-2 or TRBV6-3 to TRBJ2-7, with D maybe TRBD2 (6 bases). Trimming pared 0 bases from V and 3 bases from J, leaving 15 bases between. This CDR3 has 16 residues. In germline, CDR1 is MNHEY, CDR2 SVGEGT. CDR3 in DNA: TGTGCCAGCAGTTACTCGAAGCGGGTACAGCACTACGAGCAGTACTTC. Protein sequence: CASSYSKRVQHYEQYF.

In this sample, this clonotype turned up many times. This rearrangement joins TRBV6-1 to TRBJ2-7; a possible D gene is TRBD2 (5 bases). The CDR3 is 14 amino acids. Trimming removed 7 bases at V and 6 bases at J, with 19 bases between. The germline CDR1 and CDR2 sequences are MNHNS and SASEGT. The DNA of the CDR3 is TGTGCCAGCACCCAACTAGGAGTTATTCGCGAGCAGTACTTC. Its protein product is CASTQLGVIREQYF.

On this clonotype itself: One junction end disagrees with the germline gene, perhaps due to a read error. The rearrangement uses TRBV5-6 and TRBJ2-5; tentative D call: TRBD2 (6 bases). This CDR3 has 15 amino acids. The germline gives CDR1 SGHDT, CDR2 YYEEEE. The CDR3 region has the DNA TGCGCCAGCAGACGCGGGGCCAACTTCGAAAAGACCCAGTACTTC. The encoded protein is CASRRGANFEKTQYF. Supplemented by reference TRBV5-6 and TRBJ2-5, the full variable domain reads DAGVTQSPTHLIKTRGQQVTLRCSPKSGHDTVSWYQQALGQGPQFIFQYYEEEERQRGNFPDRFSGHQFPNYSSELNVNALLLGDSALYLCASRRGANFEKTQYFGPGTRLLVL.

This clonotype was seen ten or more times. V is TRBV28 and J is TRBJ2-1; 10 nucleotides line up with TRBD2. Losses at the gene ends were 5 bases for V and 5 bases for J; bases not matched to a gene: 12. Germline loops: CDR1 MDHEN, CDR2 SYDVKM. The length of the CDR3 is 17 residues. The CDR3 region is CASSPGGSGRVDNEQFF. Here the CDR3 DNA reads TGTGCCAGCAGTCCCGGGGGCAGCGGGAGGGTGGACAATGAGCAGTTCTTC.